This entry lists 10 T cell receptor beta chains sequenced from one sample in a study of blood T cell repertoires in COVID-19. The repertoire was sequenced with immunoSEQ multiplex PCR; TCRdb's copy has only in-frame clones and lacks some. The sample carries about 180,000 clones, 89% recorded once. The sequenced sample consisted of PBMCs or T cells enriched from blood (not recorded which). Source of these receptors: a woman in her thirties or forties with acute COVID-19.

The V and J genes are TRBV5-1 and TRBJ2-5; perhaps TRBD2 as D (5 bases). The CDR3 length is 13 residues. The ends were cut back, 5 bases at V and 5 bases at J, with 13 bases in the middle. Germline CDR1 reads SGHRS; CDR2 reads YFSETQ. CDR3 loop: CASRGGVRETQYF. CDR3 bases: TGCGCCAGCAGAGGAGGAGTTCGGGAGACCCAGTACTTC.

This chain connects TRBV5-5 to TRBJ2-3, with D perhaps TRBD1 (5 bases). CDR1 is SGHKS, CDR2 YYEKEE, per germline (reference sequence). CDR3 size: 14 residues. Deletions cut 6 bases from V and 4 bases from J, with 15 bases between. As DNA, the CDR3 is TGTGCCAGCAACTTAGGGGCTTACGCAGATACGCAGTATTTT. Its translation: CASNLGAYADTQYF.

The V and J genes are TRBV30 and TRBJ2-2, with a weak D call TRBD2 (5 bases). V was trimmed by 0 bases and J by 0 bases, leaving 11 bases between them. Germline CDR1 is GTSNPN and CDR2 is SVGIG (reference sequence). This CDR3 has 16 residues. The CDR3 coding sequence is TGTGCCTGGAGTGTCTCCTCGGGGACGAACACCGGGGAGCTGTTTTTT. Protein sequence: CAWSVSSGTNTGELFF.

This clone was picked up a small number of times. The chain has TRBV5-1 and TRBJ2-2; no definite D call. Germline lookup yields CDR1 SGHRS and CDR2 YFSETQ. Trimming pared 0 bases from V and 3 bases from J, leaving 9 bases between. The CDR3 has 15 amino acids. In DNA form, the CDR3 reads TGCGCCAGCAGCTTGGGTGGGCTCTACACCGGGGAGCTGTTTTTT. As protein: CASSLGGLYTGELFF.

The chain links TRBV23-1 to TRBJ2-5, with D maybe TRBD2 (6 bases). TRBV23-1 carries the ORF label, with uncertain function. Trimming removed 0 bases at V and 3 bases at J, with 23 bases between. The CDR3 runs to 19 residues. The CDR3 here is CASSQSPRPGVTLEETQYF. The CDR3 region has the DNA TGCGCCAGCAGTCAATCACCTCGACCGGGGGTGACGCTAGAAGAGACCCAGTACTTC.

By proportion, this clone is medium-sized. This chain links TRBV6-6 with TRBJ2-6, with a weak D call TRBD2 (6 bases). This CDR3 has 16 residues. V was shortened by 5 bases and J by 1 base, with 12 bases between the two germline ends. CDR1 MNHNY and CDR2 SVGAGI come from the germline V gene (reference sequence). CDR3 in amino acids: CASSRHGGSGANVLTF. As DNA, the CDR3 is TGTGCCAGCAGTCGACACGGGGGTTCTGGGGCCAACGTCCTGACTTTC.

Only one count was recorded for this clone. The chain recombines TRBV5-1 with TRBJ1-2; no clear D gene. With 2 bases removed from V and 6 bases from J, the gap between germline ends came to 11 bases. The CDR3 extends over 13 amino acids. Germline values: CDR1 SGHRS, CDR2 YFSETQ. The CDR3 sequence is CASSLNNDNGYTF. CDR3 sequence (DNA): TGCGCCAGCAGCTTAAACAATGATAATGGCTACACCTTC.

CDR3 sequence: CASSGTALYNEQFF. CDR3 coding DNA: TGTGCCAGCAGCGGGACAGCCTTATACAATGAGCAGTTCTTC. The rearrangement links TRBV2 to TRBJ2-1, with 7 bases identical to TRBD1. Germline assignment: CDR1 SNHLY and CDR2 FYNNEI. Unmatched junction bases numbered 6, after V lost 6 bases and J lost 4 bases. The CDR3 has 14 amino acids.

This chain joins TRBV7-2 and TRBJ2-1, with D maybe TRBD1 (6 bases). V lost 5 bases to trimming and J lost 4 bases, with 12 bases between them. This CDR3 comprises 14 residues. Germline values: CDR1 SGHTA, CDR2 FQGNSA. For the CDR3, the DNA is TGTGCCAGCAGCCCCCGGACAGATTACAATGAGCAGTTCTTC. This codes for CASSPRTDYNEQFF.

The gene calls are TRBV4-1 and TRBJ2-7; 9 positions agree with TRBD1. J lost 0 bases, V lost 4 bases, and 4 bases had no gene match. The CDR3 has 15 residues. CDR1 is MGHRA, CDR2 YSYEKL, per germline. The CDR3 loop reads CASSLGQGLSYEQYF. The CDR3 region has the DNA TGCGCCAGCAGCCTGGGACAGGGTCTCTCCTACGAGCAGTACTTC.